This T cell receptor (beta chain) was sequenced for a study of T cells in narcolepsy. Only in-frame clones appear in the TCRdb table, and some are missing; sequencing was by immunoSEQ multiplex PCR. The profile covers under 20,000 clones, with 80% to 90% appearing a single time and 0.6% to 0.85% taken by the ten largest. The germline CDR1 and CDR2 sequences are MNHEY and SMNVEV (reference sequence). V was trimmed by 8 bases and J by 1 base, leaving 17 bases between them. This CDR3 is built from 15 residues. This clone was seen once. Sequencing was performed on memory (CD45RA-) CD4+ T cells from blood. The rearrangement links TRBV27 to TRBJ2-5, with a tentative D call TRBD2 (7 bases). The sequence was collected from a human donor in good health. Here the CDR3 reads CASAQSAGAQETQYF. The CDR3 bases are TGTGCCAGCGCCCAATCGGCGGGGGCCCAAGAGACCCAGTACTTC.